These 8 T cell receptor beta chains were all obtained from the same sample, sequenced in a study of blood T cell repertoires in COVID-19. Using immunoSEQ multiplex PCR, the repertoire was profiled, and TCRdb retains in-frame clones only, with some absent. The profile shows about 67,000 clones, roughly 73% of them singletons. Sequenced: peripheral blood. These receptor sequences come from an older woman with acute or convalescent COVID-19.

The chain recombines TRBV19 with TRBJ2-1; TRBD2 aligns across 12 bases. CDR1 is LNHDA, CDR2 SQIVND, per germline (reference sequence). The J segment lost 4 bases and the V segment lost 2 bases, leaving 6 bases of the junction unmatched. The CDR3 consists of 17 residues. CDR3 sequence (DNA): TGTGCCAGTAGTATACAGGGGACTAGCGGGCCGTACAATGAGCAGTTCTTC. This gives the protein CASSIQGTSGPYNEQFF.

CDR3 region: CASSGSPERGTDTQYF. The CDR3 DNA is TGTGCCAGCAGTGGGTCACCCGAGAGGGGCACAGATACGCAGTATTTT. The chain recombines TRBV2 with TRBJ2-3; tentative D call: TRBD2 (5 bases). Germline V gene lookup returns CDR1 SNHLY and CDR2 FYNNEI. CDR3 length: 16 amino acids. Trimming stripped 4 bases from V and 1 base from J, with 15 bases between.

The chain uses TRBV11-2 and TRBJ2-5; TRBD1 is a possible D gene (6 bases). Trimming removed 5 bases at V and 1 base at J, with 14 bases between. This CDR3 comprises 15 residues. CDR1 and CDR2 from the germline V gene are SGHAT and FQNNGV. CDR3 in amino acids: CASSPHPGAQETQYF. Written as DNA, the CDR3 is TGTGCCAGCAGCCCTCACCCAGGGGCCCAAGAGACCCAGTACTTC.

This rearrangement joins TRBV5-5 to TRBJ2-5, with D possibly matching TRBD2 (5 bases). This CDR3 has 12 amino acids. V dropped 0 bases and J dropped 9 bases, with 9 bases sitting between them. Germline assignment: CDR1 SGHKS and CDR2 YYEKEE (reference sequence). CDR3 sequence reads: CASSLVSRAQYF. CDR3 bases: TGTGCCAGCAGCTTGGTTTCGAGGGCCCAGTACTTC.

CDR3: CASSRADRLTPQHF. The CDR3 bases are TGTGCCAGCAGTAGAGCGGACAGGCTAACCCCCCAGCATTTT. This rearrangement joins TRBV6-5 to TRBJ1-5; 7 positions agree with TRBD1. V dropped 5 bases and J dropped 10; count of bases not matched to a gene: 11. Germline CDR1 and CDR2: MNHEY and SVGAGI. CDR3 length: 14 residues.

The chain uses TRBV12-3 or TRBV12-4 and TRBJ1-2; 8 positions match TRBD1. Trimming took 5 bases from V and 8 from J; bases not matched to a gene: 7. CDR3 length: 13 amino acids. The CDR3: CASSRQGLGGYTF. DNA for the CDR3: TGTGCCAGCAGTCGACAGGGGTTGGGCGGCTACACCTTC.

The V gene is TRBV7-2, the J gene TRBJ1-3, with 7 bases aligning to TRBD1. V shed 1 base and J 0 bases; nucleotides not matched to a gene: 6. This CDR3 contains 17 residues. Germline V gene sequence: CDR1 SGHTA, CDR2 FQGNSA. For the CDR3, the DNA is TGTGCCAGCAGCTTAGTTCCAGGGGGGCTCTCTGGAAACACCATATATTTT. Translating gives CASSLVPGGLSGNTIYF.

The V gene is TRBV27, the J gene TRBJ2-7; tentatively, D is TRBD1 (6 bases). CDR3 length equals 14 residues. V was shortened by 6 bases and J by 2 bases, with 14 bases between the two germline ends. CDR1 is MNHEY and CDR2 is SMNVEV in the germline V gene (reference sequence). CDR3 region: CASSLRGYAYEQYF. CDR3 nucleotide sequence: TGTGCCAGCAGCCTCAGGGGTTACGCCTACGAGCAGTACTTC.